Below, 14 T cell receptor beta chains from the same sample are listed, as sequenced in a study of blood T cells in healthy people across ages. The use of a sample-barcoded 5' primer and a J-beta primer mix characterized a second PCR of 7 to 11 cycles. TCRdb used MiXCR to reprocess the 5' RACE reads, holding one entry per CDR3 protein. The data contain some 1.4 million distinct CDR3 sequences, approximately 38% of them seen just once; the ten biggest clones take up less than 8%. Input material: blood. All receptors derive from a woman under 30 in good health.

This clonotype has only a few counts. This chain connects TRBV20-1 to TRBJ2-5; D call uncertain. V lost 6 bases to trimming and J lost 1 base, with 9 bases between them. Germline-derived CDR1 and CDR2 are DFQATT and SNEGSKA (reference sequence). This CDR3 is built from 12 residues. The CDR3 DNA is TGCAGTGCAACCCACAGCCAAGAGACCCAGTACTTC. Protein sequence: CSATHSQETQYF.

CDR3 in amino acids: CASTLGRGSNTEAFF. For the CDR3, the DNA is TGTGCCAGCACTTTAGGCCGGGGCTCAAACACTGAAGCTTTCTTT. The genes are TRBV2 and TRBJ1-1, with a tentative D call TRBD1 (5 bases). CDR3 size: 15 residues. The germline gives CDR1 SNHLY, CDR2 FYNNEI. V lost 7 bases to trimming and J lost 2 bases, with 17 bases between them.

This chain joins TRBV20-1 and TRBJ1-1; D is unresolved. Trimming took off 6 bases at V and 5 bases at J, with 16 bases between the two ends. CDR1 is DFQATT, CDR2 SNEGSKA, per germline (reference sequence). This CDR3 has 13 amino acids. The CDR3 here is CSAAVGEVTEAFF. As DNA, the CDR3 is TGCAGTGCGGCGGTCGGAGAGGTAACTGAAGCTTTCTTT.

The chain joins TRBV29-1 to TRBJ2-3, with D perhaps matching TRBD2 (7 bases). Looked up from germline, CDR1 is SQVTM and CDR2 is ANQGSEA. Trimming cost V 6 bases and J 1 base, with 20 bases left between them. This CDR3 contains 16 residues. The CDR3 coding sequence is TGCAGCGTGGGGGGGCAGGGGAGATCCCGCACAGATACGCAGTATTTT. Protein: CSVGGQGRSRTDTQYF.

CDR3 sequence: CASSLLPQNTGELFF. CDR3 nucleotides: TGCGCCAGCAGCTTGCTTCCCCAGAACACCGGGGAGCTGTTTTTT. V usage is TRBV5-1 and J usage is TRBJ2-2; D not certain. V was trimmed by 1 base and J by 1 base, leaving 8 bases between them. The germline V gene has CDR1 SGHRS and CDR2 YFSETQ. There are 15 residues in the CDR3. The full variable domain, completed using reference TRBV5-1 and TRBJ2-2, is KAGVTQTPRYLIKTRGQQVTLSCSPISGHRSVSWYQQTPGQGLQFLFEYFSETQRNKGNFPGRFSGRQFSNSRSEMNVSTLELGDSALYLCASSLLPQNTGELFFGEGSRLTVL.

The V and J genes are TRBV20-1 and TRBJ1-2; 7 bases line up with TRBD1. J was trimmed by 7 bases and V by 4 bases; bases with no gene match: 9. CDR3 length: 13 residues. The germline gives CDR1 DFQATT, CDR2 SNEGSKA (reference sequence). Written as DNA, the CDR3 is TGCAGTGCTATGGACAGGCGAGCGCTTGGCTACACCTTC. Its protein product is CSAMDRRALGYTF.

The gene calls are TRBV15 and TRBJ1-2; 8 positions match TRBD1. Unmatched junction bases numbered 5, after V lost 1 base and J lost 4 bases. The CDR3 extends over 15 amino acids. The germline V gene has CDR1 LNHNV and CDR2 YYDKDF (reference sequence). The CDR3 sequence: CATSRAGTGLYGYTF. CDR3 nucleotide sequence: TGTGCCACCAGCAGAGCCGGGACAGGCCTCTATGGCTACACCTTC.

The chain recombines TRBV5-1 with TRBJ2-3; D is perhaps TRBD1 (6 bases). The CDR3 is 15 amino acids. Germline loops: CDR1 SGHRS, CDR2 YFSETQ. Trimming shortened V by 4 bases and J by 0 bases, and 12 bases separated the two germline ends. CDR3 in amino acids: CASSMDSKSTDTQYF. Here the CDR3 DNA reads TGCGCCAGCAGCATGGACAGTAAAAGCACAGATACGCAGTATTTT.

The chain carries TRBV28 and TRBJ1-1; TRBD1 might be the D (6 bases). Trimming took 2 bases from V and 4 from J, leaving 14 bases between them. The CDR3 covers 15 residues. In germline, CDR1 is MDHEN, CDR2 SYDVKM. CDR3: CASSLREQGSTEAFF. In nucleotides, the CDR3 is TGTGCCAGCAGTTTAAGAGAACAGGGTTCCACTGAAGCTTTCTTT.

This clonotype was recorded a few times. The chain has TRBV5-1 and TRBJ2-7; no reliable D call. CDR3 length: 12 residues. Germline lookup yields CDR1 SGHRS and CDR2 YFSETQ. V was clipped by 5 bases and J by 10 bases, with 16 bases between them. The CDR3 DNA sequence: TGCGCCAGCAGTTCCCCTCCGGCCGATCAGTACTTC. Translating it yields CASSSPPADQYF.

The genes are TRBV11-2 and TRBJ2-1; 7 bases are a match to TRBD2. Germline assignment: CDR1 SGHAT and CDR2 FQNNGV. The CDR3 is made up of 14 amino acids. The V segment lost 10 bases and the J segment 3 bases; nucleotides outside the gene matches: 9. The DNA for the CDR3 is TGTGCCACCCGTCGGCTAGCGGACTACAATGAGCAGTTCTTC. This sequence encodes CATRRLADYNEQFF.

This sequence joins TRBV27 and TRBJ2-2; perhaps TRBD2 as D (6 bases). V gave up 3 bases and J gave up 1 base, with 15 bases separating them. The CDR3 totals 17 residues. Looked up from germline, CDR1 is MNHEY and CDR2 is SMNVEV (reference sequence). The CDR3 loop reads CASSFSPPGRNTGELFF. The CDR3, as DNA: TGTGCCAGCAGTTTTTCACCACCCGGGAGGAACACCGGGGAGCTGTTTTTT.

This clonotype has a handful of counts. This rearrangement joins TRBV5-1 to TRBJ2-1, with TRBD2 matching 14 bases. Trimming took 4 bases from V and 7 from J; bases not matched to a gene: 7. The CDR3 extends over 16 amino acids. CDR1 and CDR2 (germline): SGHRS, YFSETQ. The CDR3 DNA sequence: TGCGCCAGCAGCAGGGGACTAGCGGGGGCCCAAAATGAGCAGTTCTTC. Translation gives CASSRGLAGAQNEQFF.

The chain uses TRBV5-1 and TRBJ2-7; 8 nucleotides agree with TRBD1. Germline V CDR1 and CDR2: SGHRS, YFSETQ. Trimming took 1 base from V and 5 from J; bases not matched to a gene: 11. This CDR3 is 16 amino acids long. DNA of the CDR3: TGCGCCAGCAGCTTGCCCGCTCCAGGGGGCCTCGACGAGCAGTACTTC. Amino acid sequence: CASSLPAPGGLDEQYF.